The next 20 T cell receptor beta chains were all read from a single sample in a study of PD-L1 blockade in urothelial cancer (dated by TCRdb to about 2017). Library construction relied on the immunoSEQ multiplex PCR assay. TCRdb limited this immuneACCESS table to in-frame rearrangements with V and J called. A share of clones is missing; checked studies link under half to unresolved V genes, and the rest is unexplained. Counted in this sample were about 38,000 clones; around 90% of them appeared once. The leading ten clones occupy about 9% of the sample. This material consisted of PBMCs, taken around atezolizumab (anti-PD-L1) treatment. The receptors come from a man aged 70-80 years with urothelial cancer.

The chain employs TRBV5-1 and TRBJ2-1, with TRBD1 matching over 7 bases. The CDR3 is 15 amino acids. CDR1 is SGHRS, CDR2 YFSETQ, per germline. V lost 0 bases to trimming and J lost 1 base; unmatched junction nucleotides: 1. Here the CDR3 DNA reads TGCGCCAGCAGCTTGGAGACAGGGTCCTACAATGAGCAGTTCTTC. Its protein product is CASSLETGSYNEQFF.

The rearrangement uses TRBV4-1 and TRBJ2-5; TRBD1 agrees at 9 bases. V gave up 1 base and J gave up 5 bases; unmatched junction bases: 20. CDR3 length: 20 residues. Germline assignment: CDR1 MGHRA and CDR2 YSYEKL. The CDR3 here is CASSQVIHGQGSRGRETQYF. The CDR3 nucleotides are TGCGCCAGCAGCCAAGTTATACACGGACAGGGGTCGCGAGGTCGTGAGACCCAGTACTTC.

The J gene is TRBJ2-2, the V gene TRBV27; TRBD1 aligns across 10 bases. The length of the CDR3 is 18 residues. Germline V gene sequence: CDR1 MNHEY, CDR2 SMNVEV (reference sequence). V was pared by 4 bases and J by 6 bases, with 14 bases of the junction left unmatched. The CDR3 spells CASSSRTGGWGHAGELFF. The CDR3 DNA follows: TGTGCCAGCAGTTCCAGGACAGGGGGTTGGGGGCACGCCGGGGAGCTGTTTTTT.

V is TRBV7-8 and J is TRBJ2-4; 10 bases map to TRBD2. The ends lost 5 bases at V and 3 bases at J; junction bases unmatched: 4. The CDR3 has 15 residues. Germline V lookup: CDR1 SGHVS, CDR2 FQNEAQ. The CDR3, as DNA: TGTGCCAGCAGCCCAACTAGCGGGAACAAAAACATTCAGTACTTC. Its translation is CASSPTSGNKNIQYF.

The J gene is TRBJ2-7, the V gene TRBV7-3, with 12 bases identical to TRBD1. The CDR3 has 15 amino acids. Losses at the gene ends were 5 bases for V and 7 bases for J; bases not matched to a gene: 9. Germline CDR1 SGHTA, CDR2 FQGTGA. Here the CDR3 reads CASSPRDRGRREQYF. DNA for the CDR3: TGTGCCAGCAGCCCCCGGGACAGGGGGCGTAGGGAGCAGTACTTC.

V is TRBV27 and J is TRBJ2-3; D is perhaps TRBD1 (5 bases). Germline CDR1 is MNHEY and CDR2 is SMNVEV (reference sequence). Trimming took off 0 bases at V and 8 bases at J, with 12 bases between the two ends. The CDR3 runs 14 residues. CDR3 bases: TGTGCCAGCAGTTTATCACCCAGCCAGGGTACGCAGTATTTT. Translation: CASSLSPSQGTQYF.

The CDR3 sequence: CAHRGGRNEQFF. The CDR3 DNA follows: TGTGCCCACAGGGGGGGTCGTAATGAGCAGTTCTTC. The chain carries TRBV6-1 and TRBJ2-1, with D tentatively TRBD1 (8 bases). Trimming took 11 bases from V and 7 from J, leaving 15 bases between them. The CDR3 covers 12 residues. Per germline, CDR1 MNHNS and CDR2 SASEGT.

The chain combines TRBV9 with TRBJ2-5, with 7 bases that match TRBD1. The length of the CDR3 is 14 residues. V trimming: 4 bases; J trimming: 2 bases; junction bases outside the gene matches: 5. Germline V CDR1 and CDR2: SGDLS, YYNGEE. CDR3 loop: CASSYRGEQETQYF. The CDR3 DNA reads as TGTGCCAGCAGCTACAGGGGAGAACAAGAGACCCAGTACTTC.

CDR3: CASSLPVTNNEQFF. In DNA, the CDR3 is TGCGCCAGCAGCTTGCCTGTTACTAACAATGAGCAGTTCTTC. The V and J genes are TRBV5-1 and TRBJ2-1; D remains ambiguous. CDR1 is SGHRS and CDR2 is YFSETQ in the germline V gene. This CDR3 spans 14 amino acids. Deletions cut 1 base from V and 5 bases from J, with 10 bases between.

This rearrangement joins TRBV2 to TRBJ1-5; 8 bases are shared with TRBD1. Germline CDR1 SNHLY, CDR2 FYNNEI. The CDR3 is 15 residues long. V was clipped by 1 base and J by 7 bases; unmatched bases: 6. The CDR3 loop is CASSEDWTGIQPQHF. CDR3 bases: TGTGCCAGCAGTGAAGATTGGACAGGGATACAGCCCCAGCATTTT. The full variable domain, its missing parts supplied by reference TRBV2 and TRBJ1-5, is EPEVTQTPSHQVTQMGQEVILRCVPISNHLYFYWYRQILGQKVEFLVSFYNNEISEKSEIFDDQFSVERPDGSNFTLKIRSTKLEDSAMYFCASSEDWTGIQPQHFGDGTRLSIL.

The chain carries TRBV4-2 and TRBJ2-4; no clear D. This CDR3 has 13 residues. Germline V gene lookup returns CDR1 LGHNA and CDR2 YNFKEQ. V lost 4 bases and J lost 3, with 7 bases in between. CDR3 protein: CASSPAYKNIQYF. The DNA for the CDR3 is TGTGCCAGCAGCCCCGCGTACAAAAACATTCAGTACTTC.

This clone has just one count. The rearrangement joins TRBV4-2 to TRBJ2-1; 8 bases fit TRBD1. Per germline, CDR1 LGHNA and CDR2 YNFKEQ. The CDR3 length is 14 residues. The ends lost 5 bases at V and 5 bases at J; junction bases unmatched: 5. CDR3 loop: CASSADRVNNEQFF. The CDR3 nucleotides are TGTGCCAGCAGCGCGGACAGGGTGAACAATGAGCAGTTCTTC.

This sequence joins TRBV5-1 and TRBJ2-1; D might be TRBD2 (6 bases). Germline values: CDR1 SGHRS, CDR2 YFSETQ. The CDR3 covers 14 residues. V lost 0 bases and J lost 5, with 9 bases in between. CDR3 sequence reads: CASSLEGGDNEQFF. In nucleotides, the CDR3 is TGCGCCAGCAGCTTGGAAGGCGGGGACAATGAGCAGTTCTTC.

The chain uses TRBV4-1 and TRBJ1-5, with TRBD1 identical over 9 bases. The CDR3 sequence is 16 residues long. Looked up from germline, CDR1 is MGHRA and CDR2 is YSYEKL. With 0 bases clipped from V and 3 bases from J, the junction kept 3 bases outside the gene matches. The CDR3 spells CASSQERTGVNQPQHF. DNA for the CDR3: TGCGCCAGCAGCCAAGAAAGGACAGGGGTCAATCAGCCCCAGCATTTT.

V gene TRBV9 combines with J gene TRBJ2-5; 11 positions match TRBD1. Germline CDR1 is SGDLS and CDR2 is YYNGEE. V lost 2 bases to trimming and J lost 4 bases; unmatched junction nucleotides: 4. CDR3 length: 15 residues. This chain's CDR3 is CASSVGQGVGETQYF. The CDR3 DNA sequence: TGTGCCAGCAGCGTGGGACAGGGGGTGGGAGAGACCCAGTACTTC.

V is TRBV18 and J is TRBJ2-7; TRBD2 matches 13 bases. This CDR3 has 16 amino acids. V was pared by 3 bases and J by 5 bases, with 7 bases of the junction left unmatched. Germline V CDR1 and CDR2: KGHSH, LQKENI. CDR3 amino acids: CASSPPTSGRAHEQYF. In nucleotides, the CDR3 is TGTGCCAGCTCACCCCCTACTAGCGGGAGGGCCCACGAGCAGTACTTC.

This chain connects TRBV7-8 to TRBJ1-4; D is ambiguous. V lost 5 bases and J 2 bases, leaving 9 bases between the germline ends. The length of the CDR3 is 14 residues. Per germline, CDR1 SGHVS and CDR2 FQNEAQ. CDR3 protein: CASSPGGTNEKLFF. As DNA, the CDR3 is TGTGCCAGCAGCCCGGGTGGGACTAATGAAAAACTGTTTTTT.

The chain has TRBV9 and TRBJ1-1; no definite D call. Trimming took off 2 bases at V and 4 bases at J, with 12 bases between the two ends. This CDR3 contains 14 residues. The germline V gene has CDR1 SGDLS and CDR2 YYNGEE. The CDR3 loop is CASSVSRQVTEAFF. The CDR3 nucleotides read TGTGCCAGCAGCGTCAGTCGTCAAGTCACTGAAGCTTTCTTT.

The chain links TRBV5-4 to TRBJ2-1; TRBD2 agrees at 8 bases. Trimming removed 1 base from V and 9 bases from J; junction bases left unmatched: 3. Germline CDR1 is SGHNT and CDR2 is YYREEE (reference sequence). This CDR3 region has 13 residues. This CDR3 reads CASSLTGGLEQFF. CDR3 nucleotides: TGTGCCAGCAGCTTGACGGGAGGGCTTGAGCAGTTCTTC. Supplemented by reference TRBV5-4 and TRBJ2-1, the full variable domain reads ETGVTQSPTHLIKTRGQQVTLRCSSQSGHNTVSWYQQALGQGPQFIFQYYREEENGRGNFPPRFSGLQFPNYSSELNVNALELDDSALYLCASSLTGGLEQFFGPGTRLTVL.

A few counts support this clone. CDR3 nucleotides: TGTGCCAGCAGTTTAGAGGCTGGCGTTCGGCCCCAGCATTTT. Residues: CASSLEAGVRPQHF. The chain is built from TRBV28 and TRBJ1-5; D gene ambiguous. Trimming removed 2 bases from V and 9 bases from J, with 14 bases in between. This CDR3 has 14 residues. Per the germline V gene, CDR1 is MDHEN and CDR2 is SYDVKM. The full variable domain, in which reference TRBV28 and TRBJ1-5 provide the parts outside the CDR3, is DVKVTQSSRYLVKRTGEKVFLECVQDMDHENMFWYRQDPGLGLRLIYFSYDVKMKEKGDIPEGYSVSREKKERFSLILESASTNQTSMYLCASSLEAGVRPQHFGDGTRLSIL.